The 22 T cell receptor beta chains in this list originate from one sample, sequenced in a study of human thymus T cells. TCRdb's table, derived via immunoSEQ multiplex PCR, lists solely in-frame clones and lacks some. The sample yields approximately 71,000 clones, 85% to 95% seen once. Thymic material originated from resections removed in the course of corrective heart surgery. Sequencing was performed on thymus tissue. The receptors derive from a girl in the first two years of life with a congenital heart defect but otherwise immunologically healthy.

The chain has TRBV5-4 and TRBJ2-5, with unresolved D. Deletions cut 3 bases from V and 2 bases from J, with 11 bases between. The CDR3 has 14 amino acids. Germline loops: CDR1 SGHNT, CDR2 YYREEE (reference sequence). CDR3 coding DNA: TGTGCCAGCAGCTCCCCCGGGCAGCAAGAGACCCAGTACTTC. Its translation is CASSSPGQQETQYF.

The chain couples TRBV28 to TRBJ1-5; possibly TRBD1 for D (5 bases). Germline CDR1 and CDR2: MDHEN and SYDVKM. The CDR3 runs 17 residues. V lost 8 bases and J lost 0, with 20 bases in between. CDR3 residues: CASRSAGPNYSNQPQHF. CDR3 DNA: TGTGCCAGCCGGTCTGCGGGGCCTAACTATAGCAATCAGCCCCAGCATTTT.

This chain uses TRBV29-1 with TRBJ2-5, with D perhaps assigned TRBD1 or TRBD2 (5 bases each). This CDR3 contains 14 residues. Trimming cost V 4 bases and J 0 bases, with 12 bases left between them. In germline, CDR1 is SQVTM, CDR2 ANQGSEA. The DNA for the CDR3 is TGCAGCGTTGCCCGGGACCTCTACCAAGAGACCCAGTACTTC. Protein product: CSVARDLYQETQYF.

The chain's CDR3 is CASSRVLNEKLFF. The CDR3 DNA follows: TGTGCCAGTAGCCGGGTCTTAAATGAAAAACTGTTTTTT. The rearrangement uses TRBV19 and TRBJ1-4, with D unclear. Germline V gene sequence: CDR1 LNHDA, CDR2 SQIVND (reference sequence). The CDR3 runs 13 residues. Deletions cut 6 bases from V and 5 bases from J, with 10 bases between.

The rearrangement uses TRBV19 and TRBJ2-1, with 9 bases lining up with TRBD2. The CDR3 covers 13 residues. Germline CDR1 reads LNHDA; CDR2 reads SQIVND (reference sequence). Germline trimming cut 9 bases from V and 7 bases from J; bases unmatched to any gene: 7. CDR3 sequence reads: CASGTSRGNEQFF. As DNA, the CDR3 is TGTGCCAGCGGGACTAGCAGAGGGAATGAGCAGTTCTTC.

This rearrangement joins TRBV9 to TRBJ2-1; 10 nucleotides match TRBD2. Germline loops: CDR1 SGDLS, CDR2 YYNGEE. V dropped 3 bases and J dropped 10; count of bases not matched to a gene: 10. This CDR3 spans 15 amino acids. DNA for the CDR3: TGTGCCAGCAGCGGAGGAGGACTAGCGGTTAACGAGCAGTTCTTC. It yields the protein CASSGGGLAVNEQFF. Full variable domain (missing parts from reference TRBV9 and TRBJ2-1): DSGVTQTPKHLITATGQRVTLRCSPRSGDLSVYWYQQSLDQGLQFLIQYYNGEERAKGNILERFSAQQFPDLHSELNLSSLELGDSALYFCASSGGGLAVNEQFFGPGTRLTVL.

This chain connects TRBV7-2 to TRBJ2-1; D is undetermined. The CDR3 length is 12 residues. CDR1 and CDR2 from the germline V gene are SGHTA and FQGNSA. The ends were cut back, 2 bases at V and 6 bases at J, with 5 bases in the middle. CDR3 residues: CASSLRSNEQFF. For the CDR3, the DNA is TGTGCCAGCAGCTTAAGATCCAATGAGCAGTTCTTC.

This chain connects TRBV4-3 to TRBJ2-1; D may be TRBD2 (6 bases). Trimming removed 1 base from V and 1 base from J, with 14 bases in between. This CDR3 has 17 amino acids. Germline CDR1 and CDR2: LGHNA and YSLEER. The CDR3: CASSQANSSASYNEQFF. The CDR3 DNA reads TGCGCCAGCAGCCAAGCGAACTCTAGCGCTTCCTACAATGAGCAGTTCTTC.

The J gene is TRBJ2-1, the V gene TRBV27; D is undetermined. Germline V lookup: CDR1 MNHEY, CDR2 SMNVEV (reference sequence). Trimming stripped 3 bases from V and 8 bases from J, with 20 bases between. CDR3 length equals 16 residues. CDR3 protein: CASSFGPSYLRDEQFF. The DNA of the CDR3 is TGTGCCAGCAGTTTCGGGCCGAGCTACTTAAGGGATGAGCAGTTCTTC.

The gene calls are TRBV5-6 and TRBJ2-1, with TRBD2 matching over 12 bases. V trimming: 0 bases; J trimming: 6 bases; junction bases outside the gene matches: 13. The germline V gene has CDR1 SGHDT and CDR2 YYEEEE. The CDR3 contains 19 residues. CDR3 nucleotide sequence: TGTGCCAGCAGCTTGGTAACTAGCGGGAGGCTAGCGTGTGGCAATGAGCAGTTCTTC. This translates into CASSLVTSGRLACGNEQFF. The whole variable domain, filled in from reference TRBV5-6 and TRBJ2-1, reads DAGVTQSPTHLIKTRGQQVTLRCSPKSGHDTVSWYQQALGQGPQFIFQYYEEEERQRGNFPDRFSGHQFPNYSSELNVNALLLGDSALYLCASSLVTSGRLACGNEQFFGPGTRLTVL.

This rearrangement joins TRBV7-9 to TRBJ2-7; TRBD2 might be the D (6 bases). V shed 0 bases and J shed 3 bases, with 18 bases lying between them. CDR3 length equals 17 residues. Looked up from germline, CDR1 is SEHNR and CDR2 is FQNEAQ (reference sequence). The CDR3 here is CASSLAPFRWGLYEQYF. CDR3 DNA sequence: TGTGCCAGCAGCTTAGCTCCGTTTAGGTGGGGACTCTACGAGCAGTACTTC.

The CDR3 DNA follows: TGTGCCAGCAGCTCCCGGACTAGCGAGCTGCATTACCTCTCCTACAATGAGCAGTTCTTC. The encoded protein is CASSSRTSELHYLSYNEQFF. The chain employs TRBV9 and TRBJ2-1; 9 positions agree with TRBD2. Germline assignment: CDR1 SGDLS and CDR2 YYNGEE. The CDR3 length is 20 residues. V trimming: 4 bases; J trimming: 0 bases; junction bases outside the gene matches: 17.

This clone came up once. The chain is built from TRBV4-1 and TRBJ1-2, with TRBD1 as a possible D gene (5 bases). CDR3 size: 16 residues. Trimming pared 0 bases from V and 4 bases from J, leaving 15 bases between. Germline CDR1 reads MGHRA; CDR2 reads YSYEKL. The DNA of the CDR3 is TGCGCCAGCAGCCAAGAGAACTCGGGACGATCCTATGGCTACACCTTC. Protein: CASSQENSGRSYGYTF.

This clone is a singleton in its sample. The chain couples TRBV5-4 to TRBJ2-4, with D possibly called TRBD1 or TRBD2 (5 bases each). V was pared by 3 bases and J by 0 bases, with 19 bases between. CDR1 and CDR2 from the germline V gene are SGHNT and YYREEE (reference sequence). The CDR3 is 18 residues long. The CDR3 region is CASSSFQRDPLAKNIQYF. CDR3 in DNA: TGTGCCAGCAGCTCCTTCCAAAGGGACCCCCTAGCCAAAAACATTCAGTACTTC.

The CDR3 nucleotides read TGTGCCAGCAGTGAAGGTGGGACATTACGGAATGAGCAGTTCTTC. Encoded protein: CASSEGGTLRNEQFF. The chain carries TRBV25-1 and TRBJ2-1, with TRBD1 as a possible D gene (6 bases). V was clipped by 2 bases and J by 7 bases, with 15 bases between them. This CDR3 spans 15 amino acids. In germline, CDR1 is MGHDK, CDR2 SYGVNS.

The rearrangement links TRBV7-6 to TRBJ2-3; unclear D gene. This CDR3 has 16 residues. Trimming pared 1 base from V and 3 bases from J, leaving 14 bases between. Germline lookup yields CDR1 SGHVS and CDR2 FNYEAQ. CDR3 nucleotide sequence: TGTGCCAGCAGCTTAGATGGGTCCACAACGACAGATACGCAGTATTTT. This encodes CASSLDGSTTTDTQYF.

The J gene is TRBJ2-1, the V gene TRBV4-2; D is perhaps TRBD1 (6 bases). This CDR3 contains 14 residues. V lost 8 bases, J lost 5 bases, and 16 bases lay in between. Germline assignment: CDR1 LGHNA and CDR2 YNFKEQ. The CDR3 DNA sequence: TGTGCCAGCCTCCTTAGTGACAGGCACAATGAGCAGTTCTTC. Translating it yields CASLLSDRHNEQFF.

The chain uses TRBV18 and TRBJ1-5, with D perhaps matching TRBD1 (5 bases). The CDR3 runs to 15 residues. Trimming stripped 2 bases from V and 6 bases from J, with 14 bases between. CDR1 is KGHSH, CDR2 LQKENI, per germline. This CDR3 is CASSPTKTGGQPQHF. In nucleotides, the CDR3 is TGTGCCAGCTCACCAACGAAGACGGGGGGTCAGCCCCAGCATTTT.

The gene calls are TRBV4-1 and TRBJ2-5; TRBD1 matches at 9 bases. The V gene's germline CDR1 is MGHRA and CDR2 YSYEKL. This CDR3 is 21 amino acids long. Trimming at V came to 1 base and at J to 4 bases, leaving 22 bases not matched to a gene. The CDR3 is CASSQVVNGTGPPEKGETQYF. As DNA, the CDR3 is TGCGCCAGCAGCCAAGTAGTCAATGGGACAGGGCCTCCCGAAAAAGGAGAGACCCAGTACTTC.

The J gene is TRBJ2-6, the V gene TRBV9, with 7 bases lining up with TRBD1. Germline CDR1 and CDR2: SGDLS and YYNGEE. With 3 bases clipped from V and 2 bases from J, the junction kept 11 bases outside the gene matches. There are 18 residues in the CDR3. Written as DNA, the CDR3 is TGTGCCAGCAGCGAGGCGACAGGGCGGTGCGCTGGGGCCAACGTCCTGACTTTC. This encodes CASSEATGRCAGANVLTF. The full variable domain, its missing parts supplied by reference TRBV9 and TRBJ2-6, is DSGVTQTPKHLITATGQRVTLRCSPRSGDLSVYWYQQSLDQGLQFLIQYYNGEERAKGNILERFSAQQFPDLHSELNLSSLELGDSALYFCASSEATGRCAGANVLTFGAGSRLTVL.

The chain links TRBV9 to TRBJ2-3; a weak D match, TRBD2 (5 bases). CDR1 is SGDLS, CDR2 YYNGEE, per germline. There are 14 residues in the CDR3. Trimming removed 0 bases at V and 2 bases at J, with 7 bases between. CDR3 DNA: TGTGCCAGCAGCGTAGCGGGGTACACAGATACGCAGTATTTT. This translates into CASSVAGYTDTQYF. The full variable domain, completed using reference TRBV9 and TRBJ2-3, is DSGVTQTPKHLITATGQRVTLRCSPRSGDLSVYWYQQSLDQGLQFLIQYYNGEERAKGNILERFSAQQFPDLHSELNLSSLELGDSALYFCASSVAGYTDTQYFGPGTRLTVL.

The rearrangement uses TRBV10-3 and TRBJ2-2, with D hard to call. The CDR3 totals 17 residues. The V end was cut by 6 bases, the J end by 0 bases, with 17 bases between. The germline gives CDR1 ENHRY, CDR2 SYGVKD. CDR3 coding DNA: TGTGCCATCAGCCTGGAAAAATTTTTACCGAACACCGGGGAGCTGTTTTTT. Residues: CAISLEKFLPNTGELFF.